The 27 T cell receptor beta chains in this list originate from one sample, sequenced in a study of T-cell reconstitution after alpha-beta-depleted transplantation in children. A TCRbeta library incorporating unique molecular identifiers was prepared. Each CDR3 protein is one row after TCRdb ran MiXCR on the PCR reads. Of 17,000 or so distinct CDR3 sequences detected, over 10% appear once; the ten largest clones hold about two thirds. The sample consisted of PBMCs, mostly from graft donor cells, taken 180 days after TCRalphabeta/CD19-depleted stem cell transplant. The receptors come from a boy younger than two who had a stem cell transplant for Wiskott-Aldrich syndrome, so the T cells may come from the graft donor.

This clonotype was observed at least ten times. The chain carries TRBV7-2 and TRBJ2-5; D is tentatively TRBD1 or TRBD2 (5 bases each). This CDR3 is 15 amino acids long. V lost 4 bases and J lost 5, with 17 bases in between. Germline CDR1 and CDR2: SGHTA and FQGNSA. The CDR3 DNA is TGTGCCAGCAGCTCAGGATCCGGGACCTGGGAGACCCAGTACTTC. This encodes CASSSGSGTWETQYF.

In its sample, this clonotype is medium-sized (0.01 to 0.1%). The chain uses TRBV5-5 and TRBJ1-6; D gene ambiguous. The germline V gene has CDR1 SGHKS and CDR2 YYEKEE (reference sequence). This CDR3 is 14 amino acids long. Trimming pared 4 bases from V and 8 bases from J, leaving 13 bases between. CDR3 in amino acids: CASSLLSRDSPLHF. The CDR3 DNA reads TGTGCCAGCAGCCTACTTTCTAGGGATTCACCCCTCCACTTT.

The genes are TRBV3-1 and TRBJ1-4; tentative D call: TRBD1 (5 bases). V was pared by 5 bases and J by 10 bases, with 14 bases between. The germline CDR1 and CDR2 sequences are LGHDT and YNNKEL (reference sequence). This CDR3 has 13 residues. The CDR3 coding sequence is TGTGCCAGCAGCGGCAACATCGGGGGAAAACTGTTTTTT. Its protein is CASSGNIGGKLFF.

This clonotype was counted at least ten times. V usage is TRBV7-9 and J usage is TRBJ2-2; D is unclear. Germline values: CDR1 SEHNR, CDR2 FQNEAQ (reference sequence). The CDR3 runs to 15 residues. Trimming removed 7 bases from V and 3 bases from J, with 15 bases in between. The CDR3 DNA reads as TGTGCCAGCACTCCAGTAGCACACTACACCGGGGAGCTGTTTTTT. Translated: CASTPVAHYTGELFF.

The rearrangement links TRBV10-1 to TRBJ1-1; D is uncertain. The CDR3 covers 15 residues. The V and J ends lost 6 bases and 1 base respectively, with 15 bases between them. Germline V CDR1 and CDR2: WNHNN, SYGVQD (reference sequence). The CDR3 nucleotides read TGCGCCAGCAGCCCCTCGGGGTGGACGAACACTGAAGCTTTCTTT. Translation gives CASSPSGWTNTEAFF.

This clonotype was counted many times. The chain combines TRBV24-1 with TRBJ1-5; TRBD1 matches 8 bases. This CDR3 region has 15 residues. The germline V gene encodes CDR1 KGHDR and CDR2 SFDVKD. V lost 3 bases to trimming and J lost 5 bases; unmatched junction nucleotides: 5. CDR3 coding DNA: TGTGCCACCAGTGATCCACAGGGGGGCGATCAGCCCCAGCATTTT. The encoded protein is CATSDPQGGDQPQHF.

V usage is TRBV24-1 and J usage is TRBJ2-5, with TRBD2 identical over 9 bases. Germline V gene lookup returns CDR1 KGHDR and CDR2 SFDVKD. Unmatched junction bases numbered 9, after V lost 4 bases and J lost 1 base. This CDR3 region has 17 residues. The CDR3 reads CATSDGLGSGSQETQYF. DNA for the CDR3: TGTGCCACCAGTGACGGCTTAGGTAGCGGGAGCCAAGAGACCCAGTACTTC.

In this sample, this clonotype turned up many times. This chain joins TRBV20-1 and TRBJ2-5; a possible D gene is TRBD1 (5 bases). The germline V gene has CDR1 DFQATT and CDR2 SNEGSKA (reference sequence). The CDR3 runs 14 residues. V was clipped by 4 bases and J by 5 bases, with 17 bases between them. The CDR3 bases are TGCAGTGCTACCAGATGGGGCAGTGGGGAGACCCAGTACTTC. As protein: CSATRWGSGETQYF.

This clonotype was detected a few times. This chain uses TRBV7-8 with TRBJ1-1; D is perhaps TRBD1 (6 bases). V was trimmed by 5 bases and J by 0 bases, leaving 16 bases between them. The V gene's germline CDR1 is SGHVS and CDR2 FQNEAQ. The CDR3 extends over 16 amino acids. CDR3 bases: TGTGCCAGCAGCCTCCAGGGGTTCGGGTTGAACACTGAAGCTTTCTTT. Its protein is CASSLQGFGLNTEAFF.

This clonotype was found a few times. The chain couples TRBV7-9 to TRBJ1-5; 7 bases are a match to TRBD1. Per the germline V gene, CDR1 is SEHNR and CDR2 is FQNEAQ (reference sequence). V shed 5 bases, J shed 4 bases, and the junction held 14 bases outside the gene matches. This CDR3 is built from 17 residues. CDR3 amino acids: CASSLWDRLGHNQPQHF. CDR3 DNA: TGTGCCAGCAGCCTATGGGACAGACTCGGCCATAATCAGCCCCAGCATTTT.

The gene calls are TRBV20-1 and TRBJ1-2, with D maybe TRBD1 (5 bases). V was cut by 5 bases and J by 3 bases, with 10 bases left in between. This CDR3 comprises 12 residues. CDR1 is DFQATT, CDR2 SNEGSKA, per germline (reference sequence). The CDR3 loop reads CSAFRGDYGYTF. The CDR3 nucleotides read TGCAGTGCTTTCCGGGGGGACTATGGCTACACCTTC.

This clonotype was seen more than once but under ten times. The rearrangement uses TRBV18 and TRBJ2-1, with D tentatively TRBD2 (6 bases). The germline V gene encodes CDR1 KGHSH and CDR2 LQKENI. The CDR3 runs to 13 residues. V was shortened by 0 bases and J by 9 bases, with 9 bases between the two germline ends. The CDR3 sequence: CASSPPHGGEQFF. The CDR3 nucleotides read TGTGCCAGCTCACCACCTCACGGGGGTGAGCAGTTCTTC.

This chain links TRBV27 with TRBJ1-5; tentatively, D is TRBD1 (5 bases). The CDR3 totals 16 residues. Trimming pared 5 bases from V and 0 bases from J, leaving 14 bases between. Germline CDR1 is MNHEY and CDR2 is SMNVEV (reference sequence). CDR3 residues: CASSPGRVYSNQPQHF. CDR3 nucleotide sequence: TGTGCCAGCAGTCCCGGCAGGGTGTATAGCAATCAGCCCCAGCATTTT.

By its share, this clonotype is medium-sized (0.01 to 0.1%). The V gene is TRBV10-3, the J gene TRBJ2-3; D possibly corresponds to TRBD2 (5 bases). The V end lost 8 bases, the J end lost 2 bases, and 11 bases lay between the germline ends. The germline V gene has CDR1 ENHRY and CDR2 SYGVKD. The CDR3 length is 13 residues. The CDR3 bases are TGTGCCATCGAGGCCGGGGACACAGATACGCAGTATTTT. Amino acids: CAIEAGDTDTQYF.

This sequence joins TRBV15 and TRBJ2-1; 8 positions agree with TRBD2. This CDR3 is built from 15 residues. Trimming at V came to 1 base and at J to 8 bases, leaving 7 bases not matched to a gene. Germline CDR1 and CDR2: LNHNV and YYDKDF (reference sequence). The CDR3 sequence is CATSRGPGGLHEQFF. DNA of the CDR3: TGTGCCACCAGCAGAGGGCCGGGAGGGCTCCATGAGCAGTTCTTC.

This clonotype turned up a few times. This sequence joins TRBV28 and TRBJ1-3, with a tentative D call TRBD1 (5 bases). With 7 bases removed from V and 9 bases from J, the gap between germline ends came to 16 bases. The CDR3 consists of 13 residues. In germline, CDR1 is MDHEN, CDR2 SYDVKM. CDR3 bases: TGTGCCAGCATAGGGGACTCAGTGGTCACCATATATTTT. Amino acids: CASIGDSVVTIYF.

The chain recombines TRBV5-6 with TRBJ2-3; 11 nucleotides match TRBD1. The germline CDR1 and CDR2 sequences are SGHDT and YYEEEE. V shed 0 bases, J shed 3 bases, and the junction held 6 bases outside the gene matches. This CDR3 is 17 amino acids long. CDR3 protein: CASSLVGQGARTDTQYF. The CDR3 DNA reads as TGTGCCAGCAGCTTGGTCGGACAGGGGGCGAGGACAGATACGCAGTATTTT.

This clonotype was counted only a few times. The chain carries TRBV6-7 and TRBJ2-1; TRBD2 agrees at 14 bases. TRBV6-7 is annotated as an ORF whose role is uncertain. The CDR3 consists of 22 residues. V dropped 4 bases and J dropped 5; count of bases not matched to a gene: 22. As DNA, the CDR3 is TGTGCCAGCAGTTCGGACAGGGCTGTGGGGACTAGCGGGAGAGGCCCAGACAATGAGCAGTTCTTC. It is translated as CASSSDRAVGTSGRGPDNEQFF.

This clonotype was detected ten times or more. The CDR3: CASLTGTEYGYTF. The CDR3 nucleotides are TGTGCCAGCCTTACCGGGACAGAATATGGCTACACCTTC. This sequence joins TRBV7-9 and TRBJ1-2; 7 positions agree with TRBD1. Trimming took 8 bases from V and 5 from J; bases not matched to a gene: 8. CDR3 length: 13 residues. The germline CDR1 and CDR2 sequences are SEHNR and FQNEAQ (reference sequence).

This rearrangement joins TRBV7-9 to TRBJ2-2, with 7 bases lining up with TRBD1. The V gene end was trimmed by 1 base and the J gene end by 3 bases; junction bases not matched to a gene: 8. The length of the CDR3 is 17 residues. The V gene's germline CDR1 is SEHNR and CDR2 FQNEAQ (reference sequence). CDR3 DNA sequence: TGTGCCAGCAGCTTAGGTATAGGACAGGTGTACACCGGGGAGCTGTTTTTT. Residues: CASSLGIGQVYTGELFF.

The J gene is TRBJ2-5, the V gene TRBV6-1; D is unclear. Germline CDR1 and CDR2: MNHNS and SASEGT. The V end was cut by 9 bases, the J end by 3 bases, with 14 bases between. CDR3 size: 13 residues. In DNA, the CDR3 is TGTGCCAGTGCCCTTGACCCGGAAGAGACCCAGTACTTC. As protein: CASALDPEETQYF.

Here the CDR3 DNA reads TGCAGCGTTGAAGCGCCGGGACAGGGCTCGAACACTGAAGCTTTCTTT. Protein product: CSVEAPGQGSNTEAFF. V is TRBV29-1 and J is TRBJ1-1, with 9 bases matching TRBD1. There are 16 residues in the CDR3. In germline, CDR1 is SQVTM, CDR2 ANQGSEA. J gave up 1 base and V 1 base, and 7 bases lay outside the gene matches.

This clonotype was seen repeatedly, ten times or more. The chain uses TRBV20-1 and TRBJ2-3; D call uncertain. The CDR3 covers 14 residues. Trimming cost V 5 bases and J 5 bases, with 17 bases left between them. Germline V gives CDR1 DFQATT, CDR2 SNEGSKA (reference sequence). CDR3: CSAPPALNGDTQYF. In nucleotides, the CDR3 is TGCAGTGCTCCCCCAGCGTTAAATGGAGATACGCAGTATTTT.

This rearrangement joins TRBV30 to TRBJ1-6; 7 bases line up with TRBD1. Germline V CDR1 and CDR2: GTSNPN, SVGIG (reference sequence). The trim removed 7 bases at V and 9 bases at J, leaving 9 bases unmatched. CDR3 size: 13 residues. CDR3 in DNA: TGTGCCTTGACGGGACAGTGGGGTTCACCCCTCCACTTT. It specifies CALTGQWGSPLHF.

This clonotype occurred a few times. The gene calls are TRBV4-2 and TRBJ2-1; the match to TRBD2 covers 9 bases. The germline V gene encodes CDR1 LGHNA and CDR2 YNFKEQ. The CDR3 runs to 16 residues. J gave up 8 bases and V 4 bases, and 12 bases lay outside the gene matches. The CDR3 spells CASSLRRTSEFDEQFF. CDR3 DNA sequence: TGTGCCAGCAGCCTCCGTCGGACTAGCGAGTTCGATGAGCAGTTCTTC.

The J gene is TRBJ2-1, the V gene TRBV7-9; 9 positions agree with TRBD2. CDR3 size: 17 residues. Germline CDR1 SEHNR, CDR2 FQNEAQ (reference sequence). Trimming at V came to 0 bases and at J to 4 bases, leaving 7 bases not matched to a gene. CDR3 in DNA: TGTGCCAGCAGCTTAGCGCTGGGTAGCGGGAGTTACAATGAGCAGTTCTTC. It is translated as CASSLALGSGSYNEQFF.

The chain employs TRBV7-9 and TRBJ2-5; the D gene is possibly TRBD2 (5 bases). CDR1 is SEHNR, CDR2 FQNEAQ, per germline (reference sequence). The CDR3 extends over 16 amino acids. Trimming took off 5 bases at V and 1 base at J, with 17 bases between the two ends. Written as DNA, the CDR3 is TGTGCCAGCAGCCCCGTAACTCCGGGGAGCCAAGAGACCCAGTACTTC. Amino acids: CASSPVTPGSQETQYF.